This TCR beta chain was sequenced in a study of Graves' ophthalmopathy and Graves' hyperthyroidism. The sequenced template was RNA, covering the TCR beta CDR3 region. HTBI-primed first-round RT-PCR preceded second-round multiplex PCR. One entry per CDR3 protein results from TCRdb running MiXCR on the multiplex PCR reads. The table shows hundreds of thousands of distinct CDR3 sequences, with 22% occurring only once. Germline V lookup: CDR1 MNHEY, CDR2 SMNVEV (reference sequence). V lost 9 bases, J lost 2 bases, and 9 bases stayed unmatched. This CDR3 comprises 14 residues. In this sample, this clonotype turned up many times. Its matching antigen is unknown. Study-wide results and limits: Ophthalmopathy was separated from stable hyperthyroidism by a 13-signature model with 87.88% sensitivity and 65% to 82% specificity. In blood appeared most of the expanded thyroid clonotypes whose frequency exceeded 0.001.

The chain is built from TRBV27 and TRBJ1-1; TRBD1 agrees at 7 bases. The clonotype was recovered from a woman aged 18-29 years with stable Graves' hyperthyroidism. Some clones in this sample may be carry-over from other donors' samples. The sample was peripheral blood. The CDR3 protein is CASTLHRGNTEAFF. The CDR3, as DNA: TGTGCCAGTACCCTACACAGGGGAAACACTGAAGCTTTCTTT.